The clone carrying this T cell receptor beta chain qualifies as medium-sized (0.01 to 0.1%). This entry belongs to a study of blood T cell repertoires in COVID-19. As handled by the study authors: Reference gene primer amplification in the assay estimated nucleated cell counts. TCRdb's table, derived via immunoSEQ multiplex PCR, lists solely in-frame clones and lacks some. The V and J calls and clone size come from that table; D and trimming were worked out from the DNA. The sample holds 45,000 to 55,000 clones, 88% seen once. Germline assignment: CDR1 SEHNR and CDR2 FQNEAQ (reference sequence). Between the trimmed V and J ends, which lost 4 bases and 0 bases, there was a span of 13 bases. The CDR3 has 16 residues.

Sequencing input: peripheral blood. This sequence originates from a human donor in a cohort sampled during active COVID-19. The chain employs TRBV7-9 and TRBJ2-1, with D tentatively TRBD1 (5 bases). The CDR3 protein is CASSSSLDSSYNEQFF. The CDR3 bases are TGTGCCAGCAGCTCAAGTTTAGACAGCTCCTACAATGAGCAGTTCTTC.